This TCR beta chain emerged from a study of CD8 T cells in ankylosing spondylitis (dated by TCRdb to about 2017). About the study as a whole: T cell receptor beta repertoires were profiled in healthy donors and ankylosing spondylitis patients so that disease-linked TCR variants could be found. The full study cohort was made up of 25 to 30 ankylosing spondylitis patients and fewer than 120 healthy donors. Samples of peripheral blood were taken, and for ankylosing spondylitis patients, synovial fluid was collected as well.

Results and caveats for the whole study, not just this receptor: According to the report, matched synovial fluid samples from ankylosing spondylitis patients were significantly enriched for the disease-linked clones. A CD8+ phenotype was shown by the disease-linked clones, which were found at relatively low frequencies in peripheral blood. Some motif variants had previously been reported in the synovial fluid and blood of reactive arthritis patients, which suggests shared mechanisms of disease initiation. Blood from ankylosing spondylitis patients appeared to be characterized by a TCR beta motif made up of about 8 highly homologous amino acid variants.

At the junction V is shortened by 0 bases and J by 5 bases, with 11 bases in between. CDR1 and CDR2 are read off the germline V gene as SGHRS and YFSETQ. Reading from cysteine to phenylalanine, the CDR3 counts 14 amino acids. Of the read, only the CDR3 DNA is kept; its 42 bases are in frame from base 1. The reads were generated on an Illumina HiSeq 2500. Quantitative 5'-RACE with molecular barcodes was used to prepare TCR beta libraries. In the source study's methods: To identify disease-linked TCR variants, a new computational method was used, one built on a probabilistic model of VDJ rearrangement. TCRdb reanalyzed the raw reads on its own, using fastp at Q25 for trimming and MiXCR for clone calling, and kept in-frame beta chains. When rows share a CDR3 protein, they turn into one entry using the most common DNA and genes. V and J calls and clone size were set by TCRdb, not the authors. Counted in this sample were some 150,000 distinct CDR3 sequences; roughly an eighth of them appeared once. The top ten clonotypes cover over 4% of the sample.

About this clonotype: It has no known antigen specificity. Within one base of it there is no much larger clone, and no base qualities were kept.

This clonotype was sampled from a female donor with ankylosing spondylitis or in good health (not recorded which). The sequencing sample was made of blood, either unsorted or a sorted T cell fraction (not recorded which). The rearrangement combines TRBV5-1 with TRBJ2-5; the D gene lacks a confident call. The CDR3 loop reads CASSLGARTETQYF. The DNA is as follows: TGCGCCAGCAGCTTGGGCGCGAGAACGGAGACCCAGTACTTC.